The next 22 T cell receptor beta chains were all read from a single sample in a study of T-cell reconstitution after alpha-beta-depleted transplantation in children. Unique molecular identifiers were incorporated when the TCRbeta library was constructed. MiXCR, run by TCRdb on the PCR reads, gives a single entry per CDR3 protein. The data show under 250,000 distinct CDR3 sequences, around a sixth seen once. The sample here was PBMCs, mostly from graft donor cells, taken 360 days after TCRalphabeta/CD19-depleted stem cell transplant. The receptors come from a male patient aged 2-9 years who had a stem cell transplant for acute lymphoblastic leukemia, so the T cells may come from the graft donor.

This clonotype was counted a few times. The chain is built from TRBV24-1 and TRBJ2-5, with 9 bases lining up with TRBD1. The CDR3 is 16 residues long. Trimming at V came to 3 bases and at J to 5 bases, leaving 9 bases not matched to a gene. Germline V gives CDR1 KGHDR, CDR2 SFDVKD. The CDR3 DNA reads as TGTGCCACCAGTGATACGGGGACAGGGTCCGGGGAGACCCAGTACTTC. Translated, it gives CATSDTGTGSGETQYF.

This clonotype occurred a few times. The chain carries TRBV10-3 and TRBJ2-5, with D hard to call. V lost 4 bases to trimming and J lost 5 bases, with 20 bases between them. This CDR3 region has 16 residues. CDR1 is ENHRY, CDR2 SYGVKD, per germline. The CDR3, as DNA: TGTGCCATCAGTGTGATGGAGCCCGAGGCCCCGGAGACCCAGTACTTC. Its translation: CAISVMEPEAPETQYF.

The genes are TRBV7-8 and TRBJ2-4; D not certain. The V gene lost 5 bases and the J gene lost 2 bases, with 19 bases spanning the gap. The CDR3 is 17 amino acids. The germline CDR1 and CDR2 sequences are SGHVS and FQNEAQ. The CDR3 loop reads CASSQYIFDLSKNIQYF. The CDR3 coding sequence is TGTGCCAGCAGCCAATACATTTTCGACTTGTCCAAAAACATTCAGTACTTC.

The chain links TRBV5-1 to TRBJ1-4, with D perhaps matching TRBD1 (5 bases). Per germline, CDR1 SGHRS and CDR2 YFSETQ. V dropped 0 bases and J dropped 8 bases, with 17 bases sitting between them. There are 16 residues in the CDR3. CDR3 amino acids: CASSLARALGKEKLFF. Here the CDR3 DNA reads TGCGCCAGCAGCTTGGCCAGGGCGCTAGGGAAGGAAAAACTGTTTTTT.

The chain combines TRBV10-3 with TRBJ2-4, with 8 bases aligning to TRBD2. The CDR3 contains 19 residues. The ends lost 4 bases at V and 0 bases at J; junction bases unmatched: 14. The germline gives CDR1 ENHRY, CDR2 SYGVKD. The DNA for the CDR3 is TGTGCCATCAGTGCGGGGGGGCTTGGGGCCGGGACAGCCAAAAACATTCAGTACTTC. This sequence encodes CAISAGGLGAGTAKNIQYF.

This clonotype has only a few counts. CDR3 DNA: TGTGCCAGCTCACCACCGCTTCTACAGGAGGTTGCTTTCTTT. As protein: CASSPPLLQEVAFF. The rearrangement uses TRBV18 and TRBJ1-1; maybe TRBD1 (5 bases). The germline gives CDR1 KGHSH, CDR2 LQKENI. The CDR3 loop spans 14 amino acids. The germline V and J ends were trimmed by 0 bases and 11 bases, with 16 bases remaining between them.

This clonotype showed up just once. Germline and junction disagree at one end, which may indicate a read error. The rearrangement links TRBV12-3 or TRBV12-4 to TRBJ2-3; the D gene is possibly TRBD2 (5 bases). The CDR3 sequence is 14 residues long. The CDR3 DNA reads TGTGCCAGCTGTTTAACCGGGGTAGCAGATACGCAGTATTTT. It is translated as CASCLTGVADTQYF.

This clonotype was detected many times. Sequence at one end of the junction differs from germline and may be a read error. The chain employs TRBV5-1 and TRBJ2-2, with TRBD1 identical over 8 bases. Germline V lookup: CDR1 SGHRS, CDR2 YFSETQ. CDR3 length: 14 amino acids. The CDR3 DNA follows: TGTGCCAGCAGCTTAGGACAGGGAACCGGGGAGCTGTTTTTT. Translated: CASSLGQGTGELFF.

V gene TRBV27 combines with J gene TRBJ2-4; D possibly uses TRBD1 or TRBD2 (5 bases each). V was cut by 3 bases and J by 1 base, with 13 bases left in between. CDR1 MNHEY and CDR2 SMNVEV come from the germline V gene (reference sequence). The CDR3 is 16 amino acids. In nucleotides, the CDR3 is TGTGCCAGCAGTTTCCTACGCCGGGACGCCAAAAACATTCAGTACTTC. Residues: CASSFLRRDAKNIQYF.

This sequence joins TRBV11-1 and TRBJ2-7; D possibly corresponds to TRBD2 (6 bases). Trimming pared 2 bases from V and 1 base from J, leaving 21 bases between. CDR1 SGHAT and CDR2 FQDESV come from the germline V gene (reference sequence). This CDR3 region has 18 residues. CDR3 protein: CASSLFPATGTDSYEQYF. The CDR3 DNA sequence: TGTGCCAGCAGCTTATTCCCAGCTACCGGGACTGATTCCTACGAGCAGTACTTC.

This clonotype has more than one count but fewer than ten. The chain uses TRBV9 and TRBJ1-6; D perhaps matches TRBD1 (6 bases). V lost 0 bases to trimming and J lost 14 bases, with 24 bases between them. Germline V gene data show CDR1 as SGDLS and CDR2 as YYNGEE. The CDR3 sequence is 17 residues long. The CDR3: CASSVGGGLLTPQTLHF. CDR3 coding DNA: TGTGCCAGCAGCGTAGGGGGGGGCCTTTTAACCCCCCAAACCCTCCACTTT.

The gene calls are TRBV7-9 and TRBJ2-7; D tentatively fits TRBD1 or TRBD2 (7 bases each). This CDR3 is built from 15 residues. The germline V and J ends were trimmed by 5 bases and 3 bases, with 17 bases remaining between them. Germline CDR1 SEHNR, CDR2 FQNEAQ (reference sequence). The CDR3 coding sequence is TGTGCCAGCAGCGCACAGGGGAGGGGTAACTACGAGCAGTACTTC. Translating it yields CASSAQGRGNYEQYF.

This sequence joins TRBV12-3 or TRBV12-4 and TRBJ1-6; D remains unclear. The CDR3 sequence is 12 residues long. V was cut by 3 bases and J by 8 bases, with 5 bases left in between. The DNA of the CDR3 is TGTGCCAGCAGTTTTGGGGATTCACCCCTCCACTTT. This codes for CASSFGDSPLHF.

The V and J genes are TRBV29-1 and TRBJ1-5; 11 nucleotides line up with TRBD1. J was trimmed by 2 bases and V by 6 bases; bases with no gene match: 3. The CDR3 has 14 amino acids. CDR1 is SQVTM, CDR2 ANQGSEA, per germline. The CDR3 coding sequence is TGCAGCGTGGGACAGGGGGTGGGCAATCAGCCCCAGCATTTT. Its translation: CSVGQGVGNQPQHF.

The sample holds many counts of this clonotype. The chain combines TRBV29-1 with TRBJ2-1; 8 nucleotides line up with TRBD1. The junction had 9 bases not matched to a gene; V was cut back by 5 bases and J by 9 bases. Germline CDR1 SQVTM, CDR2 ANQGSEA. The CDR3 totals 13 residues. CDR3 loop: CSVKNQGAREQFF. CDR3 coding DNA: TGCAGCGTTAAGAATCAGGGGGCGCGTGAGCAGTTCTTC.

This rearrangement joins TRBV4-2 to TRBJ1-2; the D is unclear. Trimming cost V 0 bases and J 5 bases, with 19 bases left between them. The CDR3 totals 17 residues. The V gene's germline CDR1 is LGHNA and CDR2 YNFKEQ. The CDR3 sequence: CASSQEWRTPKGYGYTF. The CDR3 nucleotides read TGTGCCAGCAGCCAAGAGTGGAGGACGCCTAAGGGTTATGGCTACACCTTC.

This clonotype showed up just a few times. The CDR3 spells CASREGLMSSGNTIYF. CDR3 DNA: TGCGCCAGCAGGGAGGGACTGATGAGCTCTGGAAACACCATATATTTT. The chain combines TRBV10-2 with TRBJ1-3; TRBD1 is a possible D gene (5 bases). With 6 bases removed from V and 0 bases from J, the gap between germline ends came to 15 bases. There are 16 residues in the CDR3. The V gene's germline CDR1 is WSHSY and CDR2 SAAADI.

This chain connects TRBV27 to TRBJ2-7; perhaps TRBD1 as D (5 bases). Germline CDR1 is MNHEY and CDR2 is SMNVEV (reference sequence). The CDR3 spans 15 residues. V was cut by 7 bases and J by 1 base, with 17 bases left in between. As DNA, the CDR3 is TGTGCCAGCATGTTACGTGGGGCGTTTTCCTACGAGCAGTACTTC. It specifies CASMLRGAFSYEQYF.

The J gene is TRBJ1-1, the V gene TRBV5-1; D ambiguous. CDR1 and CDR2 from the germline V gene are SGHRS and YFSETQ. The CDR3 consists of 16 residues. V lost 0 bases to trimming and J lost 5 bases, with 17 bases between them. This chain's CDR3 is CASSLARVGLSTEAFF. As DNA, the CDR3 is TGCGCCAGCAGCTTGGCCCGAGTAGGGTTATCTACTGAAGCTTTCTTT.

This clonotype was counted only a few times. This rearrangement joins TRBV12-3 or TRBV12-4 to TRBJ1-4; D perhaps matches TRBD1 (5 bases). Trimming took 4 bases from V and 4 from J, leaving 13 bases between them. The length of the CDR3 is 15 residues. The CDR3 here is CASSSPGTDNEKLFF. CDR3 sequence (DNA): TGTGCCAGCAGTTCCCCGGGGACCGATAATGAAAAACTGTTTTTT.

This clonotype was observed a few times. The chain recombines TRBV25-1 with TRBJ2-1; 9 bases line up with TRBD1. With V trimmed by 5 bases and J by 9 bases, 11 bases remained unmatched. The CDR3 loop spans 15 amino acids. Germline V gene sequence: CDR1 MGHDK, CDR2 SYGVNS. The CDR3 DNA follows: TGTGCCAGCAGTCATCCTACAGGGGGCTTAGGTGAGCAGTTCTTC. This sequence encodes CASSHPTGGLGEQFF.

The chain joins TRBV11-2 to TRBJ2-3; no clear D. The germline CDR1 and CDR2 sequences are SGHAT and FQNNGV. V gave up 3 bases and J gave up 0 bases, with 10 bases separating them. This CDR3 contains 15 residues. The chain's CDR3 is CASSFSVFSTDTQYF. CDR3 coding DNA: TGTGCCAGCAGCTTCAGCGTCTTTAGCACAGATACGCAGTATTTT.